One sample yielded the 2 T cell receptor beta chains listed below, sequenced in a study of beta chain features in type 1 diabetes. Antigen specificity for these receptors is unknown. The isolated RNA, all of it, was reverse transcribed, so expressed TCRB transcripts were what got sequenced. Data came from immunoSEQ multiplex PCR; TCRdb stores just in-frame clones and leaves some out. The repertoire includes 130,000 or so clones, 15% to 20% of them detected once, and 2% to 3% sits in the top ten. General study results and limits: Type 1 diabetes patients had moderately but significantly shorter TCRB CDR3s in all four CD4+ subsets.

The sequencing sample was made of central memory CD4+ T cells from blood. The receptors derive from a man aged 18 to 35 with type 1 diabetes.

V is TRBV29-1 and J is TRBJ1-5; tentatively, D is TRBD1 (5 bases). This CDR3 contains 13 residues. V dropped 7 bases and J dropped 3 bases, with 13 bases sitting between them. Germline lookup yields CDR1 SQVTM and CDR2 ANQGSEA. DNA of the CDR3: TGCAGCGGGAGCGGTGGGGCCAATCAGCCCCAGCATTTT. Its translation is CSGSGGANQPQHF.

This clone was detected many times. CDR3 nucleotide sequence: TGCGCCAGCAGTCCTATTGGGGACAGGCAGGATAACTATGGCTACACCTTC. Encoded protein: CASSPIGDRQDNYGYTF. V is TRBV23-1 and J is TRBJ1-2; 8 nucleotides align to TRBD1. TRBV23-1 is an ORF, with its function uncertain. The V gene end was trimmed by 4 bases and the J gene end by 1 base; junction bases not matched to a gene: 11. This CDR3 spans 17 amino acids.